The clone carrying this T cell receptor (beta chain) has at least ten counts. The antigen is unknown. One junction end disagrees with the germline gene, perhaps due to a read error. Germline V lookup: CDR1 SGHRS, CDR2 YFSETQ. This CDR3 is built from 15 residues. This sample was included in a study of T cells in Graves' hyperthyroidism and ophthalmopathy. Study-level results: The model predicted ophthalmopathy a median around six months before onset. Separating ophthalmopathy from stable hyperthyroidism was achieved by a 13 V-J model.

Uncontrolled infection, other autoimmune disease, pregnancy or lactation excluded patients. The PBMCs were taken from about 10 ml of fresh peripheral blood. Amplification of TCR beta CDR3 regions was performed using RNA transcripts as template. Researchers ran a first-round RT-PCR on the TCR CDR3 using the HTBI primer set. Via MiXCR, TCRdb re-called the multiplex PCR reads, giving one row per CDR3 protein. The table lists 350,000 to 450,000 distinct CDR3 sequences, around an eighth of them singletons, with under 30% in the top ten. The chain uses TRBV5-1 and TRBJ2-6, with D possibly being TRBD2 (6 bases). The clonotype was recovered from a man aged 45 to 65 with Graves' ophthalmopathy. Sequenced: blood. The CDR3 region is CASSFGGTGANVLTF. CDR3 coding DNA: TGTGCCAGCAGTTTCGGGGGAACTGGGGCCAACGTCCTGACTTTC.